This T cell receptor beta chain originates from a study of OX40 agonist ivuxolimab in advanced cancers. Study overall: Ivuxolimab, an antibody acting as an agonist of OX40 (CD134), was used to treat patients. Enrolled patients in dose escalation had cancers that were hepatocellular carcinoma, melanoma, renal cell or head and neck cancer.

In the case of this clone: What it recognizes is unknown.

Libraries were prepared by immunoSEQ multiplex PCR; TCRdb keeps only in-frame clonotypes and omits some of them. The sample records roughly 40,000 clones, 89% being singletons. Study-wide results and limits: The authors did not determine the antigen specificity of the expanded peripheral T cells. Dose levels from 0.1 to 3.0 mg/kg saw CD4+ and CD8+ blood T cells expand clonally by week 6.

The CDR3 totals 15 residues. Germline V gene sequence: CDR1 PRHDT, CDR2 FYEKMQ (reference sequence). Trimming removed 2 bases from V and 5 bases from J, with 15 bases in between. The rearrangement uses TRBV13 and TRBJ1-1; D not certain. The specimen comprised CD4+ or CD8+ T cells sorted from blood, sampled in a trial of the OX40 agonist ivuxolimab. The TCR was taken from an adult with an advanced solid tumor such as melanoma, head and neck, liver or kidney cancer. CDR3 coding DNA: TGTGCCAGCAGCTTACCGGGAGGACCGGGGACTGAAGCTTTCTTT. It translates to CASSLPGGPGTEAFF.